This TCR beta chain is from a study of regulatory T cells in long-lasting Graves disease. Arm-PCR of CDR3 regions with iRepertoire HTBI primers generated TCR beta libraries. One entry per CDR3 protein, called by TCRdb with MiXCR from the multiplex PCR reads. The sample gives about 310,000 distinct CDR3 sequences, 15% to 20% of which show up once; about 36% is in the top ten. There are 17 residues in the CDR3. Germline V gene sequence: CDR1 MNHEY, CDR2 SVGEGT. Trimming at V came to 6 bases and at J to 0 bases, leaving 12 bases not matched to a gene. The time point here: newly diagnosed GD, antithyroid drugs for less than 3 months. The TCR library was made from RNA extracted from PBMCs. This clonotype has a single count. A much more abundant neighbour one base away suggests this may be a read error.

The source is a female donor with Graves disease. Sample: peripheral blood mononuclear cells (PBMCs), taken at new diagnosis, from a patient treated with antithyroid drugs. The chain recombines TRBV6-2 or TRBV6-3 with TRBJ2-3; 7 bases are a match to TRBD1. CDR3 sequence reads: CASSQGVWITSTDTQYF. The CDR3 DNA reads TGTGCCAGCAGCCAGGGGGTATGGATAACTAGCACAGATACGCAGTATTTT.